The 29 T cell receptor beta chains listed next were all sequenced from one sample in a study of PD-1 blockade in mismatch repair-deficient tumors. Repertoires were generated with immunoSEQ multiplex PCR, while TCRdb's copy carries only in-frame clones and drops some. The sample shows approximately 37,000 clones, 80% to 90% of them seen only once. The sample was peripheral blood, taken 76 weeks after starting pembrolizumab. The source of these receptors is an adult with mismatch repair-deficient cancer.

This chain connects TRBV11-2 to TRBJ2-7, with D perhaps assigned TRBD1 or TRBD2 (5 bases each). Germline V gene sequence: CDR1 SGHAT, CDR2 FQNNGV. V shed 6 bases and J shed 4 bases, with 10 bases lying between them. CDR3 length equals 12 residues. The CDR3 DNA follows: TGTGCCAGCAGTCGGGACGGGTACGAGCAGTACTTC. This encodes CASSRDGYEQYF. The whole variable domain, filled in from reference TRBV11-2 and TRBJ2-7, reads EAGVAQSPRYKIIEKRQSVAFWCNPISGHATLYWYQQILGQGPKLLIQFQNNGVVDDSQLPKDRFSAERLKGVDSTLKIQPAKLEDSAVYLCASSRDGYEQYFGPGTRLTVT.

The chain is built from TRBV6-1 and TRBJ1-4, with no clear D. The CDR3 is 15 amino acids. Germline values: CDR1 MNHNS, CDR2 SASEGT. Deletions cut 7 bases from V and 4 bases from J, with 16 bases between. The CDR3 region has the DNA TGTGCCAGCACGAGAACTCAGGTGATTAATGAAAAACTGTTTTTT. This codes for CASTRTQVINEKLFF.

The CDR3, as DNA: TGTGCCAGCAGTTCAGTTTTTCTAGAGCCAGGGGACGAGCAGTACTTC. Protein: CASSSVFLEPGDEQYF. V usage is TRBV6-5 and J usage is TRBJ2-7; maybe TRBD1 (6 bases). The length of the CDR3 is 16 residues. Germline values: CDR1 MNHEY, CDR2 SVGAGI. Trimming removed 4 bases at V and 5 bases at J, with 21 bases between.

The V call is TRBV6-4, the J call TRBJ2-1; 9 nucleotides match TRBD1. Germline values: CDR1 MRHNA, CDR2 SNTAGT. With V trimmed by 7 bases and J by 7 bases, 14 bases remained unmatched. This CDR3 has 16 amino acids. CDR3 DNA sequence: TGTGCCAGCATTCATTTTCTTCGGACAGGGGTGAATGAGCAGTTCTTC. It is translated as CASIHFLRTGVNEQFF.

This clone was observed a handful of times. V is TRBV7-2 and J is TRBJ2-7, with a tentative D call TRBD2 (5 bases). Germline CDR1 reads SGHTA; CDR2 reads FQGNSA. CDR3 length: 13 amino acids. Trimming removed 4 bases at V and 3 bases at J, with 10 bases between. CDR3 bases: TGTGCCAGCAGCTACAGCGGCAGCTACGAGCAGTACTTC. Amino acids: CASSYSGSYEQYF.

The CDR3 is CASSSRQGWTGELFF. The CDR3 DNA follows: TGTGCCAGCAGCTCTCGACAGGGTTGGACCGGGGAGCTGTTTTTT. This chain links TRBV5-4 with TRBJ2-2; 7 positions match TRBD1. Germline V lookup: CDR1 SGHNT, CDR2 YYREEE (reference sequence). The CDR3 sequence is 15 residues long. J was trimmed by 5 bases and V by 3 bases; bases with no gene match: 7.

CDR3 sequence reads: CASRFVQGTDTQYF. DNA of the CDR3: TGTGCCAGCAGATTCGTCCAAGGCACAGATACGCAGTATTTT. This chain connects TRBV2 to TRBJ2-3; D remains unclear. The V and J ends lost 6 bases and 1 base respectively, with 11 bases between them. This CDR3 comprises 14 residues. The germline V gene encodes CDR1 SNHLY and CDR2 FYNNEI.

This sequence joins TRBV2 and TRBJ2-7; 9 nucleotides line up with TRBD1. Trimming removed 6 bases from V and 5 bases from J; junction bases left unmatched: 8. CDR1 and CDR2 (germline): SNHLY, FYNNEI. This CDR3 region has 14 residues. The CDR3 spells CASSLTGGYDEQYF. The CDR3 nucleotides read TGTGCCAGCAGCTTAACAGGGGGCTACGACGAGCAGTACTTC. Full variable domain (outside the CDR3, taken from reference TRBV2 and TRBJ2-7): EPEVTQTPSHQVTQMGQEVILRCVPISNHLYFYWYRQILGQKVEFLVSFYNNEISEKSEIFDDQFSVERPDGSNFTLKIRSTKLEDSAMYFCASSLTGGYDEQYFGPGTRLTVT.

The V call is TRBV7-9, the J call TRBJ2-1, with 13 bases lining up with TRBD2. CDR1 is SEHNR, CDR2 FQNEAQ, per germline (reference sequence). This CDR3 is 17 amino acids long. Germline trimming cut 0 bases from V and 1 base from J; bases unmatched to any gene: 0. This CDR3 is CASSLATSGRSYNEQFF. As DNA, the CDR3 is TGTGCCAGCAGCTTAGCGACTAGCGGGAGGTCCTACAATGAGCAGTTCTTC.

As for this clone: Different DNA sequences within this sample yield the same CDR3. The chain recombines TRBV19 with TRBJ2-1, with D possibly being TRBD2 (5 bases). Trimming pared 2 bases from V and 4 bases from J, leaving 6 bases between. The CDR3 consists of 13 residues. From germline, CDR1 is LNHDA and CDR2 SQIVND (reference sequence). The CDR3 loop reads CASSISGYNEQFF. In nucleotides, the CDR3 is TGTGCCAGTAGTATAAGCGGATACAATGAGCAGTTCTTC.

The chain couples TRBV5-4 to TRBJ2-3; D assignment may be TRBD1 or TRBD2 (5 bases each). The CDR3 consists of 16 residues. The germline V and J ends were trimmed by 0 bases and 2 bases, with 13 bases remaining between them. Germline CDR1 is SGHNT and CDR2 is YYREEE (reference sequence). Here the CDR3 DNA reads TGTGCCAGCAGCTTGGCCCCCGGGGACCTCACAGATACGCAGTATTTT. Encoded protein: CASSLAPGDLTDTQYF.

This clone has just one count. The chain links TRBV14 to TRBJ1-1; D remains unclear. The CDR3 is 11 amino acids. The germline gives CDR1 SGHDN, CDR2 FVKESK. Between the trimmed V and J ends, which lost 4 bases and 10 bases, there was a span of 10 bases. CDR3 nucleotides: TGTGCCAGCAGCCCTGGACGTAGAGCTTTCTTT. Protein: CASSPGRRAFF.

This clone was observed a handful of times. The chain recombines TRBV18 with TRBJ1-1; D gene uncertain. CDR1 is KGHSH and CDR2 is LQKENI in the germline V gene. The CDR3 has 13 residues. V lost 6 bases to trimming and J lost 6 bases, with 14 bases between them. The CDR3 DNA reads TGTGCCAGCTCCACTGTGGGAGGCGCTGAAGCTTTCTTT. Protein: CASSTVGGAEAFF.

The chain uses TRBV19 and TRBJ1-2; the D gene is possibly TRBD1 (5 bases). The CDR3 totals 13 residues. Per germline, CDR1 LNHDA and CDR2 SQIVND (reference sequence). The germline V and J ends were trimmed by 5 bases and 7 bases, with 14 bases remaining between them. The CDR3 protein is CASSAGRRAGYTF. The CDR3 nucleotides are TGTGCCAGTAGTGCTGGCCGCAGGGCTGGCTACACCTTC.

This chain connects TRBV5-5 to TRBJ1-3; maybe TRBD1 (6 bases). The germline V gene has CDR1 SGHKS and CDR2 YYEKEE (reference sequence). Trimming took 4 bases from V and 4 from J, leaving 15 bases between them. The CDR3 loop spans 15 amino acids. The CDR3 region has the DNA TGTGCCAGCAGCCAAGATGAGGGGGGAGGAAACACCATATATTTT. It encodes CASSQDEGGGNTIYF.

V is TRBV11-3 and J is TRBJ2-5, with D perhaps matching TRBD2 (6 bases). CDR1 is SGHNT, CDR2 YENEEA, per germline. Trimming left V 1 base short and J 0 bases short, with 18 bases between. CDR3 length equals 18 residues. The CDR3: CASSLGELASKHQETQYF. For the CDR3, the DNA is TGTGCCAGCAGCTTAGGGGAACTAGCCTCAAAGCACCAAGAGACCCAGTACTTC.

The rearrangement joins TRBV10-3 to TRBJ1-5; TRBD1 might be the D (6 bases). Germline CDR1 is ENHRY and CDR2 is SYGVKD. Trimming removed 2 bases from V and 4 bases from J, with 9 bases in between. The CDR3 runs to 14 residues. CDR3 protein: CAISEGQGNQPQHF. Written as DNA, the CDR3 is TGTGCCATCAGTGAGGGGCAGGGGAATCAGCCCCAGCATTTT.

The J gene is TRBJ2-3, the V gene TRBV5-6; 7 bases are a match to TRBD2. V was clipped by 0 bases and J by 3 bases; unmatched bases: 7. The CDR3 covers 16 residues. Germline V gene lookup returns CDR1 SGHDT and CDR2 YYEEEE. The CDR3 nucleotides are TGTGCCAGCAGCTTGGTCGGGAGGACTTGGACAGATACGCAGTATTTT. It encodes CASSLVGRTWTDTQYF. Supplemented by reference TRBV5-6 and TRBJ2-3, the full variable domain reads DAGVTQSPTHLIKTRGQQVTLRCSPKSGHDTVSWYQQALGQGPQFIFQYYEEEERQRGNFPDRFSGHQFPNYSSELNVNALLLGDSALYLCASSLVGRTWTDTQYFGPGTRLTVL.

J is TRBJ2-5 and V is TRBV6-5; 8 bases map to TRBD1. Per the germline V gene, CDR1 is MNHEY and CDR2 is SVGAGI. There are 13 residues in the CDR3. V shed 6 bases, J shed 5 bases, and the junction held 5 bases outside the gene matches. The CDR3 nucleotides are TGTGCCAGCAGGTCAGGGGGCCTGGAGACCCAGTACTTC. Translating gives CASRSGGLETQYF.

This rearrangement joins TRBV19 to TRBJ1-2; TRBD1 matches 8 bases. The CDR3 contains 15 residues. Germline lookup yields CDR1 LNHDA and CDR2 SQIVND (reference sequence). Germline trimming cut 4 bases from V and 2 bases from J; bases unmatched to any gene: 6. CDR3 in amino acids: CASSNRDRSNYGYTF. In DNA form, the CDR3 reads TGTGCCAGTAGTAACCGGGACAGGTCCAACTATGGCTACACCTTC. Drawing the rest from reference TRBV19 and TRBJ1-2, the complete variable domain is DGGITQSPKYLFRKEGQNVTLSCEQNLNHDAMYWYRQDPGQGLRLIYYSQIVNDFQKGDIAEGYSVSREKKESFPLTVTSAQKNPTAFYLCASSNRDRSNYGYTFGSGTRLTVV.

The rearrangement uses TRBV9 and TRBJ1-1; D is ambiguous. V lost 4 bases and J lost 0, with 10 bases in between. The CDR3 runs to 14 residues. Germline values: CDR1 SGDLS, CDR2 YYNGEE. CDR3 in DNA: TGTGCCAGCAGCCCCCTGTCTATGAACACTGAAGCTTTCTTT. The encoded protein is CASSPLSMNTEAFF.

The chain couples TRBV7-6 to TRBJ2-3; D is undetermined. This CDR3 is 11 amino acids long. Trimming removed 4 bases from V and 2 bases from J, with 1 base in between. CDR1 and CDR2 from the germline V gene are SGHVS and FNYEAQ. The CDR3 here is CASSSTDTQYF. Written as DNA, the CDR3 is TGTGCCAGCAGCTCCACAGATACGCAGTATTTT.

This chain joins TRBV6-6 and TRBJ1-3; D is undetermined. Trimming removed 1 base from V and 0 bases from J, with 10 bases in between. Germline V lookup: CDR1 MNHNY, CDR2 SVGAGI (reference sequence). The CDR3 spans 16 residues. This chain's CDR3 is CASSYFTHRSGNTIYF. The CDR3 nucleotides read TGTGCCAGCAGTTACTTCACACACCGCTCTGGAAACACCATATATTTT.

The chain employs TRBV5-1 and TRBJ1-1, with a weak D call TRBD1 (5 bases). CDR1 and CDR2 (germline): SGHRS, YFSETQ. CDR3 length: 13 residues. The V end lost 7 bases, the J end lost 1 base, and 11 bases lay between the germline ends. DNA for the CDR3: TGCGCCAGCTTGAGGGGCCCGAACACTGAAGCTTTCTTT. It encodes CASLRGPNTEAFF.

The CDR3 coding sequence is TGTGCCAGCAGCCGAACACTAGCGGGAGAAAAAAAGCAGTACTTC. Translation: CASSRTLAGEKKQYF. The chain combines TRBV28 with TRBJ2-7; 11 nucleotides match TRBD2. J was trimmed by 8 bases and V by 6 bases; bases with no gene match: 12. Germline CDR1 reads MDHEN; CDR2 reads SYDVKM. The CDR3 consists of 15 residues.

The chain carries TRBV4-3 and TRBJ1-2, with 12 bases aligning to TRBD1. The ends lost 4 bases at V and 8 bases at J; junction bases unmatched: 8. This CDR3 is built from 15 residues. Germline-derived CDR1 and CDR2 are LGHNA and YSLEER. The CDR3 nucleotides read TGCGCCAGCAGCCTTACCCGGGACAGGGGGCAAGGCTACACCTTC. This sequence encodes CASSLTRDRGQGYTF.

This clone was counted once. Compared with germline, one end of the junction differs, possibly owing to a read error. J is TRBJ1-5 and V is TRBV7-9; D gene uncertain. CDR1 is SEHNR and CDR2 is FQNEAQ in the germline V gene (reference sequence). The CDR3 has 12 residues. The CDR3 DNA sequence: TGTGCCAGCAGCTTAGGTGCTCAGCCCCGGCATTTT. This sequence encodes CASSLGAQPRHF.

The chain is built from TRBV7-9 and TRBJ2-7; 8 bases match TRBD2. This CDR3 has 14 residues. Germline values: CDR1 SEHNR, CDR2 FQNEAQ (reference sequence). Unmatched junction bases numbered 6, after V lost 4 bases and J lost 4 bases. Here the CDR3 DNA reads TGTGCCAGCAGCTCCCAGCGGGAGACGTACGAGCAGTACTTC. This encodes CASSSQRETYEQYF.

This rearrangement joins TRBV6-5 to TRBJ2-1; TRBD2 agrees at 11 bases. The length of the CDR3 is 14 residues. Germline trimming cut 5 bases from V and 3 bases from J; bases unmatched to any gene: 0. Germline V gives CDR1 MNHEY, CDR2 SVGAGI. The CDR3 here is CASSGLAGYNEQFF. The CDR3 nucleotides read TGTGCCAGCAGTGGACTAGCGGGCTACAATGAGCAGTTCTTC.